Below are 29 T cell receptor beta chains sequenced from a single sample in a study of blood T cell repertoires in COVID-19. Clones were sequenced by immunoSEQ multiplex PCR, and TCRdb holds only the in-frame ones, with some missing. This table holds over 100,000 clones, 85% to 90% found once. The sequenced material came from peripheral blood. The receptors originated from a human donor in a cohort sampled during active COVID-19.

V and J are TRBV5-1 and TRBJ2-5, with 8 bases matching TRBD2. This CDR3 is 15 amino acids long. Germline values: CDR1 SGHRS, CDR2 YFSETQ. The J segment lost 1 base and the V segment lost 4 bases, leaving 6 bases of the junction unmatched. The DNA of the CDR3 is TGCGCCAGCAGCGGGCCCGCGGGGGGCCAAGAGACCCAGTACTTC. It codes for CASSGPAGGQETQYF.

The rearrangement uses TRBV5-8 and TRBJ2-7; a possible D gene is TRBD1 (5 bases). This CDR3 region has 14 residues. Germline-derived CDR1 and CDR2 are SGHTS and YDEGEE. V lost 4 bases, J lost 4 bases, and 15 bases lay in between. The CDR3 nucleotides read TGTGCCAGCAGCCCAATCGACAGCACATACGAGCAGTACTTC. Encoded protein: CASSPIDSTYEQYF.

CDR3 loop: CASTPGAAASSYNEQFF. The CDR3 region has the DNA TGTGCCAGCACCCCCGGAGCGGCTGCGAGCTCCTACAATGAGCAGTTCTTC. V usage is TRBV7-2 and J usage is TRBJ2-1; TRBD2 is a possible D gene (5 bases). Per germline, CDR1 SGHTA and CDR2 FQGNSA. The CDR3 has 17 amino acids. Trimming cost V 7 bases and J 0 bases, with 19 bases left between them.

CDR3 coding DNA: TGTGCCAGCAGTGAGGACAGGGCTTGGGGCTACACCTTC. Its translation: CASSEDRAWGYTF. This chain connects TRBV2 to TRBJ1-2, with 8 bases fitting TRBD1. The CDR3 runs 13 residues. Germline V gene sequence: CDR1 SNHLY, CDR2 FYNNEI. J gave up 8 bases and V 3 bases, and 5 bases lay outside the gene matches.

The chain links TRBV5-1 to TRBJ1-1, with 8 bases fitting TRBD1. Germline V CDR1 and CDR2: SGHRS, YFSETQ. V was clipped by 4 bases and J by 5 bases; unmatched bases: 7. The CDR3 runs 14 residues. Here the CDR3 reads CASSSQGAGTEAFF. CDR3 bases: TGCGCCAGCAGCAGTCAGGGGGCGGGGACTGAAGCTTTCTTT.

This clone showed up just once. J is TRBJ2-2 and V is TRBV5-1; 7 nucleotides align to TRBD1. From germline, CDR1 is SGHRS and CDR2 YFSETQ. The CDR3 sequence is 16 residues long. After removal of 3 bases from V and 4 bases from J, the junction contained 9 bases not matched to a gene. The CDR3 nucleotides read TGCGCCAGCAGCTCGGGACAGAGCTCGGGCACCGGGGAGCTGTTTTTT. This gives the protein CASSSGQSSGTGELFF. The full variable domain, with the rest looked up from reference TRBV5-1 and TRBJ2-2, is KAGVTQTPRYLIKTRGQQVTLSCSPISGHRSVSWYQQTPGQGLQFLFEYFSETQRNKGNFPGRFSGRQFSNSRSEMNVSTLELGDSALYLCASSSGQSSGTGELFFGEGSRLTVL.

The gene calls are TRBV28 and TRBJ2-3, with TRBD2 identical over 7 bases. V lost 6 bases and J lost 5; bases outside the gene matches: 5. This CDR3 has 13 residues. Germline-derived CDR1 and CDR2 are MDHEN and SYDVKM. CDR3 region: CASSRLAVDTQYF. In DNA form, the CDR3 reads TGTGCCAGCAGCCGACTAGCAGTAGATACGCAGTATTTT. Filled out from reference TRBV28 and TRBJ2-3, the complete variable domain reads DVKVTQSSRYLVKRTGEKVFLECVQDMDHENMFWYRQDPGLGLRLIYFSYDVKMKEKGDIPEGYSVSREKKERFSLILESASTNQTSMYLCASSRLAVDTQYFGPGTRLTVL.

V is TRBV5-1 and J is TRBJ1-1; no definite D call. Trimming removed 0 bases at V and 7 bases at J, with 13 bases between. The CDR3 length is 14 residues. The germline V gene has CDR1 SGHRS and CDR2 YFSETQ. As DNA, the CDR3 is TGCGCCAGCAGCTTGGTGGGCTATGGGAGTGAAGCTTTCTTT. This sequence encodes CASSLVGYGSEAFF.

This chain uses TRBV4-2 with TRBJ2-4, with D possibly matching TRBD1 (6 bases). V lost 0 bases, J lost 7 bases, and 13 bases lay in between. The CDR3 is made up of 15 amino acids. CDR1 and CDR2 (germline): LGHNA, YNFKEQ. CDR3 nucleotides: TGTGCCAGCAGCCAAGACTCAGGGGAATGGAACATTCAGTACTTC. This gives the protein CASSQDSGEWNIQYF.

In its sample, this clone was seen once. This chain links TRBV7-2 with TRBJ2-2; 7 bases are a match to TRBD2. The J segment lost 4 bases and the V segment lost 2 bases, leaving 7 bases of the junction unmatched. Germline CDR1 reads SGHTA; CDR2 reads FQGNSA. The CDR3 has 16 amino acids. CDR3 sequence reads: CASSLIMGGGTGELFF. CDR3 DNA sequence: TGTGCCAGCAGCTTAATCATGGGGGGGGGCACCGGGGAGCTGTTTTTT.

The V gene is TRBV12-5, the J gene TRBJ2-5; 11 bases are shared with TRBD1. CDR1 is LGHNT, CDR2 FRNRAP, per germline. This CDR3 region has 17 residues. V lost 0 bases and J lost 7; bases outside the gene matches: 10. In DNA, the CDR3 is TGTGCTAGTGGTTTGGTACTCGGGACAGGGGGTTTAGGGACCCAGTACTTC. Protein: CASGLVLGTGGLGTQYF.

In nucleotides, the CDR3 is TGCGCCAGCAGCCAAGGAGGCGGGGAAATGGAAAAACTGTTTTTT. Its translation: CASSQGGGEMEKLFF. This sequence joins TRBV4-1 and TRBJ1-4; D unresolved. From germline, CDR1 is MGHRA and CDR2 YSYEKL. V lost 1 base and J lost 8, with 14 bases in between. The CDR3 length is 15 residues.

The chain links TRBV3-1 (or the pseudogene TRBV3-2) to TRBJ1-1; D remains unclear. Germline CDR1 reads LGHDT; CDR2 reads YNNKEL (reference sequence). The CDR3 is 14 residues long. The V end lost 1 base, the J end lost 1 base, and 7 bases lay between the germline ends. The CDR3 DNA reads TGTGCCAGCAGCCAAGTGGCGGGGAACACTGAAGCTTTCTTT. Its translation: CASSQVAGNTEAFF.

This clone was found once. J is TRBJ2-7 and V is TRBV2; TRBD1 is a possible D gene (6 bases). This CDR3 contains 12 residues. V was pared by 6 bases and J by 3 bases, with 9 bases between. CDR1 is SNHLY, CDR2 FYNNEI, per germline. CDR3 amino acids: CASSRGFYEQYF. Written as DNA, the CDR3 is TGTGCCAGCAGCAGGGGATTCTACGAGCAGTACTTC.

J is TRBJ2-7 and V is TRBV3-1 (or the pseudogene TRBV3-2); D remains unclear. V shed 5 bases and J shed 5 bases, with 13 bases lying between them. The CDR3 runs to 13 residues. Germline values: CDR1 LGHDT, CDR2 YNNKEL (reference sequence). This CDR3 is CASSETPPHEQYF. The CDR3 bases are TGTGCCAGCAGCGAGACTCCCCCCCACGAGCAGTACTTC.

The genes are TRBV2 and TRBJ2-1; 7 positions match TRBD2. Trimming took 1 base from V and 8 from J; bases not matched to a gene: 8. Germline CDR1 SNHLY, CDR2 FYNNEI. This CDR3 has 15 amino acids. The CDR3 is CASSEGGLGFYEQFF. DNA of the CDR3: TGTGCCAGCAGTGAAGGTGGACTAGGTTTCTATGAGCAGTTCTTC.

This clone was seen a single time. The chain joins TRBV27 to TRBJ1-5; the D gene is possibly TRBD1 (5 bases). The CDR3 loop spans 17 amino acids. V lost 0 bases and J lost 7, with 19 bases in between. Germline V CDR1 and CDR2: MNHEY, SMNVEV (reference sequence). This chain's CDR3 is CASSLSPHERGGQPQHF. The CDR3, as DNA: TGTGCCAGCAGTTTATCGCCCCATGAGAGGGGAGGCCAGCCCCAGCATTTT.

The J gene is TRBJ2-2, the V gene TRBV7-9, with TRBD1 as a possible D gene (6 bases). This CDR3 has 15 amino acids. Germline CDR1 is SEHNR and CDR2 is FQNEAQ (reference sequence). Deletions cut 4 bases from V and 6 bases from J, with 15 bases between. The CDR3 DNA follows: TGTGCCAGCAGCTCAGAGAGCAGGGGTGCCGGGGAGCTGTTTTTT. Its translation is CASSSESRGAGELFF. Full variable domain (rest looked up from reference TRBV7-9 and TRBJ2-2): DTGVSQNPRHKITKRGQNVTFRCDPISEHNRLYWYRQTLGQGPEFLTYFQNEAQLEKSRLLSDRFSAERPKGSFSTLEIQRTEQGDSAMYLCASSSESRGAGELFFGEGSRLTVL.

CDR3 in DNA: TGCGCCAGCAGCCGACAATACTCCTCCTACGAGCAGTACTTC. Protein sequence: CASSRQYSSYEQYF. This chain joins TRBV5-1 and TRBJ2-7; D is undetermined. From germline, CDR1 is SGHRS and CDR2 YFSETQ. Trimming removed 4 bases at V and 0 bases at J, with 11 bases between. The CDR3 length is 14 residues.

The V and J genes are TRBV27 and TRBJ1-3; TRBD1 agrees at 7 bases. V gave up 6 bases and J gave up 2 bases; unmatched junction bases: 7. The CDR3 extends over 15 amino acids. Germline V lookup: CDR1 MNHEY, CDR2 SMNVEV (reference sequence). The CDR3 nucleotides are TGTGCCAGCAGATCAACAGGGGACACTGGAAACACCATATATTTT. Translating gives CASRSTGDTGNTIYF.

The CDR3 is CASSGLAGGPGLDTQYF. Written as DNA, the CDR3 is TGTGCCAGCAGTGGGTTAGCGGGAGGCCCAGGTTTGGATACGCAGTATTTT. The chain couples TRBV6-1 to TRBJ2-3; TRBD2 matches 10 bases. CDR3 size: 17 residues. CDR1 and CDR2 (germline): MNHNS, SASEGT. The junction had 13 bases not matched to a gene; V was cut back by 4 bases and J by 6 bases.

The V call is TRBV11-3, the J call TRBJ1-2; 7 bases line up with TRBD1. The germline V gene encodes CDR1 SGHNT and CDR2 YENEEA. Germline trimming cut 1 base from V and 2 bases from J; bases unmatched to any gene: 10. The CDR3 sequence is 17 residues long. Here the CDR3 reads CASSLVIGAGGNYGYTF. CDR3 nucleotide sequence: TGTGCCAGCAGCTTAGTGATCGGTGCAGGGGGGAACTATGGCTACACCTTC.

As for this clone: Lacking the conserved final phenylalanine or tryptophan, this CDR3 likely reflects a read error. The DNA is left out, because the CDR3 cannot be placed on it with certainty; the CDR3 is given as TCRdb lists it. The rearrangement joins TRBV28 to TRBJ2-7; the DNA was not used to check the table's D call, TRBD1. Termini included, the CDR3 measures 17 amino acids. The germline gives CDR1 MDHEN, CDR2 SYDVKM. CDR3 residues: CATASPSGTGTYEQRKL.

The rearrangement links TRBV7-2 to TRBJ2-3; 9 positions agree with TRBD2. The CDR3 is 17 residues long. CDR1 is SGHTA, CDR2 FQGNSA, per germline. J was trimmed by 2 bases and V by 3 bases; bases with no gene match: 9. In nucleotides, the CDR3 is TGTGCCAGCAGCTTGGACGGGGGACTAGCCCACACAGATACGCAGTATTTT. It codes for CASSLDGGLAHTDTQYF. The full variable domain, rest sourced from reference TRBV7-2 and TRBJ2-3, is GAGVSQSPSNKVTEKGKDVELRCDPISGHTALYWYRQSLGQGLEFLIYFQGNSAPDKSGLPSDRFSAERTGGSVSTLTIQRTQQEDSAVYLCASSLDGGLAHTDTQYFGPGTRLTVL.

This clone has a single count. V and J are TRBV5-5 and TRBJ2-1, with 11 bases that match TRBD1. Germline trimming cut 0 bases from V and 7 bases from J; bases unmatched to any gene: 6. This CDR3 has 16 amino acids. CDR1 SGHKS and CDR2 YYEKEE come from the germline V gene (reference sequence). CDR3 bases: TGTGCCAGCAGCTTGGGTTGGGACAGGGGGTTGAATGAGCAGTTCTTC. It is translated as CASSLGWDRGLNEQFF.

The chain has TRBV28 and TRBJ1-2; 7 bases map to TRBD1. Trimming at V came to 6 bases and at J to 6 bases, leaving 7 bases not matched to a gene. The CDR3 is 13 amino acids. Germline V gene lookup returns CDR1 MDHEN and CDR2 SYDVKM. CDR3 sequence (DNA): TGTGCCAGCAGGCTAGGGCAGGGGGATGGCTACACCTTC. It yields the protein CASRLGQGDGYTF.

The V and J genes are TRBV29-1 and TRBJ2-3, with D possibly TRBD1 on 5 matching bases. This CDR3 contains 16 residues. The V gene lost 3 bases and the J gene lost 0 bases, with 16 bases spanning the gap. In germline, CDR1 is SQVTM, CDR2 ANQGSEA. The CDR3 DNA sequence: TGCAGCGTTGAGGACATTACGCCGGCTAGCACAGATACGCAGTATTTT. Protein product: CSVEDITPASTDTQYF.

The chain links TRBV19 to TRBJ2-1; unclear D gene. Germline assignment: CDR1 LNHDA and CDR2 SQIVND (reference sequence). Trimming pared 3 bases from V and 4 bases from J, leaving 4 bases between. The CDR3 covers 12 residues. CDR3 DNA: TGTGCCAGTAGTATTAATTACAATGAGCAGTTCTTC. Its protein product is CASSINYNEQFF.

This rearrangement joins TRBV5-1 to TRBJ2-2; 14 bases agree with TRBD2. V lost 7 bases to trimming and J lost 6 bases; unmatched junction nucleotides: 8. CDR1 and CDR2 (germline): SGHRS, YFSETQ. The CDR3 has 16 residues. The CDR3 DNA sequence: TGCGCCAGCGTACGCGTGACTAGCGGGGGGGCCGGGGAGCTGTTTTTT. As protein: CASVRVTSGGAGELFF.